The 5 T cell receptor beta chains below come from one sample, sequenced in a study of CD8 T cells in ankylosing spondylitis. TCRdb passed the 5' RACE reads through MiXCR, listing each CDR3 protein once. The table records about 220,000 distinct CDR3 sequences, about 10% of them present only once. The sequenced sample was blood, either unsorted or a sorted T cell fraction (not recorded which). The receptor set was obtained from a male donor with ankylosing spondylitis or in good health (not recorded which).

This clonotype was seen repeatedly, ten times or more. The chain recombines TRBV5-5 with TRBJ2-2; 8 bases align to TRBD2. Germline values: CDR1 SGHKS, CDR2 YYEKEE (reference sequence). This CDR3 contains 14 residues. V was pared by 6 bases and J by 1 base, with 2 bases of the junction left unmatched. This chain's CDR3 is CASTRGGNTGELFF. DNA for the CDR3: TGTGCCAGCACCCGGGGGGGGAACACCGGGGAGCTGTTTTTT.

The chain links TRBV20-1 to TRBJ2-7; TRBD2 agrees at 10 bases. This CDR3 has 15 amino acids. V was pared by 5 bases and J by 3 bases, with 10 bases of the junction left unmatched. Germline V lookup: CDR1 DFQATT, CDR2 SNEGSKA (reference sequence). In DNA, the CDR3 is TGCAGTGCTCGCCAGCGGGGGGGCCTTATCTACGAGCAGTACTTC. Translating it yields CSARQRGGLIYEQYF.

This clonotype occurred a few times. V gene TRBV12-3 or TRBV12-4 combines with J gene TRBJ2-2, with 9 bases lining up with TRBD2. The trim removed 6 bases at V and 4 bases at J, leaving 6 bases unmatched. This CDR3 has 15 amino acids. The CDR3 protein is CASSTGLAVTGELFF. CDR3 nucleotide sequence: TGTGCCAGCAGCACGGGACTAGCAGTCACCGGGGAGCTGTTTTTT.

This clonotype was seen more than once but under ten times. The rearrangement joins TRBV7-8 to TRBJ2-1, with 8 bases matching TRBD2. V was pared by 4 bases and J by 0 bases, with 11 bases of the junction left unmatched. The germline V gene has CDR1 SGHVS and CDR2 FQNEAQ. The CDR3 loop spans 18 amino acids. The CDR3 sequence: CASSWRERGPLSYNEQFF. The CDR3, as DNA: TGTGCCAGCAGCTGGCGGGAGCGGGGGCCTCTCTCCTACAATGAGCAGTTCTTC.

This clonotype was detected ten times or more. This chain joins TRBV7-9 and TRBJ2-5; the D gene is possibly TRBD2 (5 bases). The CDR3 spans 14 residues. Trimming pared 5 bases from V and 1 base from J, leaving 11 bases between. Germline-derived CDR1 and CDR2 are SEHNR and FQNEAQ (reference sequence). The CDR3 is CASSPDLTQETQYF. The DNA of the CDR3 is TGTGCCAGCAGCCCGGACTTGACCCAAGAGACCCAGTACTTC.